This T cell receptor beta chain was recovered during a study of identical twins. The CDR3 runs to 14 residues. Germline CDR1 DFQATT, CDR2 SNEGSKA (reference sequence). The ends were cut back, 0 bases at V and 1 base at J, with 10 bases in the middle. Carrying unique molecular identifiers, the cDNA also gained a universal primer site through template switching. Each CDR3 protein gets one entry after TCRdb re-called the 5' RACE reads with MiXCR. The profile covers hundreds of thousands of distinct CDR3 sequences, with roughly 20% appearing a single time and around 12% taken by the ten largest. These data are also associated with another study on T cells expressing NK-cell markers.

Sequencing used PBMCs. The V gene is TRBV20-1, the J gene TRBJ2-7; D call uncertain. The sequence was obtained from a woman under 30 in good health. This chain's CDR3 is CSARDPGGSYEQYF. The CDR3, as DNA: TGCAGTGCTAGAGATCCAGGCGGATCCTACGAGCAGTACTTC.